The 26 T cell receptor beta chains listed next were all sequenced from one sample in a study of OX40 agonist ivuxolimab in advanced cancers. The method was immunoSEQ multiplex PCR; TCRdb's version includes in-frame clones alone and lacks a portion of them. The sample lists 90,000 or so clones; roughly nine tenths were seen once. The sequenced sample was CD4+ or CD8+ T cells sorted from blood, obtained in a trial of the OX40 agonist ivuxolimab. All receptors derive from an adult with an advanced solid tumor such as melanoma, head and neck, liver or kidney cancer.

The chain is built from TRBV9 and TRBJ1-2, with D perhaps TRBD1 (6 bases). CDR1 is SGDLS, CDR2 YYNGEE, per germline. The CDR3 sequence is 15 residues long. Trimming stripped 2 bases from V and 7 bases from J, with 18 bases between. The DNA of the CDR3 is TGTGCCAGCAGCGTGGATCCAGGGGAGGTTGGTGGCTACACCTTC. Its protein is CASSVDPGEVGGYTF.

The table lists this clone with a count of one. The chain recombines TRBV7-2 with TRBJ2-5, with D maybe TRBD1 (5 bases). The CDR3 consists of 13 residues. Germline V gene sequence: CDR1 SGHTA, CDR2 FQGNSA. V was cut by 10 bases and J by 1 base, with 13 bases left in between. The CDR3 loop is CATTLGPQETQYF. In nucleotides, the CDR3 is TGTGCCACCACCCTGGGGCCCCAAGAGACCCAGTACTTC.

The chain employs TRBV19 and TRBJ2-3; 7 bases match TRBD1. The ends lost 3 bases at V and 3 bases at J; junction bases unmatched: 6. Germline CDR1 and CDR2: LNHDA and SQIVND (reference sequence). The CDR3 consists of 15 residues. CDR3 sequence (DNA): TGTGCCAGTAGTATGGGGAACAGGGGAACAGATACGCAGTATTTT. Amino acid sequence: CASSMGNRGTDTQYF.

The chain recombines TRBV7-3 with TRBJ2-2, with D perhaps TRBD2 (6 bases). Trimming removed 5 bases at V and 2 bases at J, with 9 bases between. The CDR3 is 14 amino acids. Germline loops: CDR1 SGHTA, CDR2 FQGTGA. CDR3 sequence reads: CASSIAANTGELFF. CDR3 bases: TGTGCCAGCAGCATAGCGGCAAACACCGGGGAGCTGTTTTTT.

The CDR3 nucleotides read TGCGCCAGCAGCCCAATGGGCGGGCAAACCCTGTTCGCTTTCTTT. This gives the protein CASSPMGGQTLFAFF. V is TRBV5-1 and J is TRBJ1-1; no reliable D call. The CDR3 length is 15 residues. CDR1 SGHRS and CDR2 YFSETQ come from the germline V gene. V gave up 4 bases and J gave up 11 bases, with 24 bases separating them.

The rearrangement links TRBV18 to TRBJ2-2, with 8 positions matching TRBD2. In germline, CDR1 is KGHSH, CDR2 LQKENI. After removal of 2 bases from V and 4 bases from J, the junction contained 15 bases not matched to a gene. The CDR3 runs to 19 residues. The CDR3 region is CASSPSGTSQSKATGELFF. The DNA of the CDR3 is TGTGCCAGCTCACCATCTGGGACTAGTCAGTCGAAGGCCACCGGGGAGCTGTTTTTT.

The V call is TRBV19, the J call TRBJ2-1; 8 positions match TRBD2. Germline V CDR1 and CDR2: LNHDA, SQIVND (reference sequence). This CDR3 region has 16 residues. V shed 0 bases and J 2 bases; nucleotides not matched to a gene: 3. The CDR3 bases are TGTGCCAGTAGTATAGAGGGCGGGAGGACCTACAATGAGCAGTTCTTC. It translates to CASSIEGGRTYNEQFF.

The chain employs TRBV9 and TRBJ2-2; D is possibly TRBD1 (5 bases). Germline assignment: CDR1 SGDLS and CDR2 YYNGEE. The CDR3 totals 15 residues. V was pared by 3 bases and J by 4 bases, with 13 bases between. The CDR3 sequence: CASSATGSVTGELFF. The CDR3 bases are TGTGCCAGCAGCGCTACAGGATCGGTCACCGGGGAGCTGTTTTTT.

The chain is built from TRBV28 and TRBJ2-4; tentatively, D is TRBD2 (5 bases). CDR1 and CDR2 (germline): MDHEN, SYDVKM. V lost 6 bases and J 5 bases, leaving 23 bases between the germline ends. The CDR3 sequence is 17 residues long. CDR3 DNA sequence: TGTGCCAGCAGACGCCGAGGCCCCGAGAGGGTCCAAAACATTCAGTACTTC. This gives the protein CASRRRGPERVQNIQYF.

This clone was detected only once. This chain joins TRBV9 and TRBJ2-2, with 9 positions matching TRBD2. With 5 bases clipped from V and 1 base from J, the junction kept 12 bases outside the gene matches. Germline CDR1 reads SGDLS; CDR2 reads YYNGEE. The CDR3 length is 18 residues. DNA of the CDR3: TGTGCCAGCAGTGTGAGTATAGCGGGAGTCATGAACACCGGGGAGCTGTTTTTT. The encoded protein is CASSVSIAGVMNTGELFF.

The rearrangement uses TRBV10-3 and TRBJ1-1; 8 positions agree with TRBD1. CDR1 and CDR2 from the germline V gene are ENHRY and SYGVKD. This CDR3 has 13 residues. V shed 6 bases and J 5 bases; nucleotides not matched to a gene: 5. The CDR3 loop reads CAIRDRVRTEAFF. CDR3 DNA sequence: TGTGCCATCAGGGACAGGGTGCGGACTGAAGCTTTCTTT.

The V call is TRBV6-1, the J call TRBJ1-2, with 8 bases that match TRBD1. V shed 6 bases, J shed 2 bases, and the junction held 8 bases outside the gene matches. The germline gives CDR1 MNHNS, CDR2 SASEGT. This CDR3 comprises 15 residues. The CDR3 reads CASSETGAPNYGYTF. The CDR3 DNA follows: TGTGCCAGCAGCGAGACAGGGGCCCCGAACTATGGCTACACCTTC.

The chain combines TRBV5-1 with TRBJ2-5, with 9 positions matching TRBD2. Germline trimming cut 0 bases from V and 5 bases from J; bases unmatched to any gene: 11. The germline CDR1 and CDR2 sequences are SGHRS and YFSETQ. This CDR3 has 17 amino acids. In DNA form, the CDR3 reads TGCGCCAGCAGCTTGGCCGTTGCGGGAGGGGTCCGGGAGACCCAGTACTTC. Protein: CASSLAVAGGVRETQYF.

This sequence joins TRBV4-3 and TRBJ2-2, with a weak D call TRBD1 (5 bases). The CDR3 has 18 residues. The germline gives CDR1 LGHNA, CDR2 YSLEER. Trimming took 0 bases from V and 1 from J, leaving 15 bases between them. The CDR3 coding sequence is TGCGCCAGCAGCCAAGATCCCCTGACAGCCCGGAACACCGGGGAGCTGTTTTTT. Protein: CASSQDPLTARNTGELFF.

The chain links TRBV10-3 to TRBJ2-1; maybe TRBD1 (5 bases). Per the germline V gene, CDR1 is ENHRY and CDR2 is SYGVKD. The CDR3 totals 15 residues. V was cut by 3 bases and J by 7 bases, with 16 bases left in between. The CDR3 DNA reads TGTGCCATCAGTGACACGGCGGAAAAGGGGAATGAGCAGTTCTTC. The encoded protein is CAISDTAEKGNEQFF.

The genes are TRBV6-1 and TRBJ2-5; D might be TRBD1 or TRBD2, each matching 5 bases. V lost 8 bases to trimming and J lost 0 bases, with 16 bases between them. The CDR3 has 15 amino acids. Looked up from germline, CDR1 is MNHNS and CDR2 is SASEGT. CDR3 coding DNA: TGTGCCAGCGGGTATGGGACCGGCAACCAAGAGACCCAGTACTTC. It yields the protein CASGYGTGNQETQYF.

This clone was seen a single time. The V call is TRBV29-1, the J call TRBJ1-3; 7 bases align to TRBD1. With 6 bases clipped from V and 4 bases from J, the junction kept 3 bases outside the gene matches. This CDR3 is 12 amino acids long. Per germline, CDR1 SQVTM and CDR2 ANQGSEA. The CDR3 coding sequence is TGCAGCGTCCGGGACAGCGGAAACACCATATATTTT. Amino acids: CSVRDSGNTIYF.

This sequence joins TRBV18 and TRBJ2-6; no clear D gene. The V end was cut by 3 bases, the J end by 4 bases, with 10 bases between. In germline, CDR1 is KGHSH, CDR2 LQKENI. The CDR3 length is 15 residues. For the CDR3, the DNA is TGTGCCAGCTCACCTGGGATAGGAGGGGCCAACGTCCTGACTTTC. Amino acids: CASSPGIGGANVLTF.

The chain joins TRBV14 to TRBJ1-5, with D perhaps TRBD1 (6 bases). From germline, CDR1 is SGHDN and CDR2 FVKESK. V dropped 2 bases and J dropped 4 bases, with 6 bases sitting between them. There are 13 residues in the CDR3. CDR3 sequence reads: CASSQTGNQPQHF. As DNA, the CDR3 is TGTGCCAGCAGCCAAACAGGGAATCAGCCCCAGCATTTT.

The rearrangement links TRBV4-1 to TRBJ2-2, with unresolved D. Germline CDR1 and CDR2: MGHRA and YSYEKL. The CDR3 sequence is 17 residues long. Trimming took 3 bases from V and 7 from J, leaving 21 bases between them. CDR3 region: CASSHPSNPRSGGELFF. CDR3 coding DNA: TGCGCCAGCAGCCACCCTTCCAATCCGCGATCGGGCGGGGAGCTGTTTTTT.

This sequence joins TRBV29-1 and TRBJ2-6; D is ambiguous. This CDR3 spans 15 amino acids. The germline gives CDR1 SQVTM, CDR2 ANQGSEA. V was trimmed by 5 bases and J by 0 bases, leaving 11 bases between them. The chain's CDR3 is CSVLDAPSGANVLTF. The CDR3 DNA follows: TGCAGCGTTCTGGACGCCCCCTCTGGGGCCAACGTCCTGACTTTC.

The chain recombines TRBV4-3 with TRBJ2-3; D possibly corresponds to TRBD2 (6 bases). The CDR3 has 14 residues. Deletions cut 5 bases from V and 2 bases from J, with 11 bases between. From germline, CDR1 is LGHNA and CDR2 YSLEER. The CDR3 here is CASSTRTITDTQYF. The CDR3 DNA follows: TGCGCCAGCAGCACACGGACTATCACAGATACGCAGTATTTT.

The gene calls are TRBV7-8 and TRBJ2-7; D is perhaps TRBD2 (6 bases). Trimming cost V 5 bases and J 7 bases, with 18 bases left between them. The germline V gene encodes CDR1 SGHVS and CDR2 FQNEAQ. The CDR3 covers 14 residues. DNA of the CDR3: TGTGCCAGCAGCACCCCTGGGGGGTTAGGAGAGCAGTACTTC. This sequence encodes CASSTPGGLGEQYF.

The CDR3 DNA reads TGTGCCAGCAGCTTAGATATCACCACCTACGAGCAGTACTTC. The encoded protein is CASSLDITTYEQYF. The chain has TRBV11-3 and TRBJ2-7, with no clear D. The CDR3 contains 14 residues. V lost 0 bases, J lost 2 bases, and 8 bases lay in between. The germline gives CDR1 SGHNT, CDR2 YENEEA.

The chain is built from TRBV14 and TRBJ1-1; D remains ambiguous. The CDR3 is 14 amino acids. Trimming removed 4 bases from V and 6 bases from J, with 15 bases in between. CDR1 and CDR2 from the germline V gene are SGHDN and FVKESK. The DNA of the CDR3 is TGTGCCAGCAGCCTTCATTCCGGGCTGTCTGAAGCTTTCTTT. This sequence encodes CASSLHSGLSEAFF.

The chain joins TRBV10-3 to TRBJ2-1; D is perhaps TRBD2 (5 bases). The CDR3 totals 17 residues. The ends were cut back, 6 bases at V and 0 bases at J, with 18 bases in the middle. Germline V lookup: CDR1 ENHRY, CDR2 SYGVKD. The DNA of the CDR3 is TGTGCCATCAGCGAGGGCTCCCCACTTAGCTCCTACAATGAGCAGTTCTTC. It specifies CAISEGSPLSSYNEQFF.